Below, 8 T cell receptor beta chains from the same sample are listed, as sequenced in a study of T cells after yellow fever vaccination. TCRdb recomputed calls from the 5' RACE reads with MiXCR, one row per CDR3 protein. In the table there are 150,000 to 200,000 distinct CDR3 sequences, approximately 10% of which are singletons. The material was CD8+ T cells sorted from PBMCs, obtained 45 days after the yellow fever booster vaccination. The receptors derive from a young man who received the YFV17D yellow fever vaccine.

This clonotype showed up just a few times. V usage is TRBV10-3 and J usage is TRBJ2-7; possibly TRBD2 for D (6 bases). Trimming took off 2 bases at V and 2 bases at J, with 13 bases between the two ends. The length of the CDR3 is 15 residues. The germline V gene has CDR1 ENHRY and CDR2 SYGVKD. The CDR3 protein is CAISEPGVAAYEQYF. The CDR3 DNA reads TGTGCCATCAGTGAGCCGGGGGTGGCAGCCTACGAGCAGTACTTC.

This clonotype occurred a few times. The V gene is TRBV7-2, the J gene TRBJ2-7, with 9 bases fitting TRBD2. The CDR3 contains 15 residues. Germline loops: CDR1 SGHTA, CDR2 FQGNSA. Trimming cost V 8 bases and J 3 bases; bases outside gene matches: 11. For the CDR3, the DNA is TGTGCCAGCCAACTTGGGCGGGGGGGCCACTACGAGCAGTACTTC. Translating it yields CASQLGRGGHYEQYF.

The chain joins TRBV4-1 to TRBJ1-1; no reliable D call. V lost 4 bases and J lost 0, with 18 bases in between. Germline-derived CDR1 and CDR2 are MGHRA and YSYEKL. The CDR3 is made up of 17 amino acids. In DNA form, the CDR3 reads TGCGCCAGCAGCCCAACCCCGCAGGTTCCCTTGAACACTGAAGCTTTCTTT. Translating it yields CASSPTPQVPLNTEAFF.

The chain is built from TRBV27 and TRBJ2-1, with TRBD1 matching over 8 bases. CDR3 length: 14 residues. The germline CDR1 and CDR2 sequences are MNHEY and SMNVEV (reference sequence). J was trimmed by 6 bases and V by 8 bases; bases with no gene match: 9. The CDR3 sequence: CASGWQGASNEQFF. CDR3 nucleotide sequence: TGTGCCAGCGGTTGGCAGGGGGCATCCAATGAGCAGTTCTTC.

The gene calls are TRBV7-9 and TRBJ1-5, with D possibly matching TRBD1 (5 bases). Germline values: CDR1 SEHNR, CDR2 FQNEAQ (reference sequence). CDR3 size: 16 residues. The V end was cut by 5 bases, the J end by 5 bases, with 19 bases between. CDR3 protein: CASSQGTSAGYQPQHF. In nucleotides, the CDR3 is TGTGCCAGCAGCCAAGGGACCTCGGCTGGCTATCAGCCCCAGCATTTT.

The J gene is TRBJ2-7, the V gene TRBV29-1, with TRBD1 identical over 10 bases. The germline V gene encodes CDR1 SQVTM and CDR2 ANQGSEA. The CDR3 runs 13 residues. Germline trimming cut 3 bases from V and 5 bases from J; bases unmatched to any gene: 4. As DNA, the CDR3 is TGCAGCGTTGAGACAGGGGGCAACGACGAGCAGTACTTC. Translating it yields CSVETGGNDEQYF.

This clonotype was seen repeatedly, ten times or more. V is TRBV7-8 and J is TRBJ2-7, with no clear D. Germline assignment: CDR1 SGHVS and CDR2 FQNEAQ. There are 14 residues in the CDR3. V was pared by 1 base and J by 0 bases, with 7 bases between. DNA of the CDR3: TGTGCCAGCAGCTTAGGGCGGTTCTCCTACGAGCAGTACTTC. Translated: CASSLGRFSYEQYF.

This clonotype was counted only a few times. The chain has TRBV9 and TRBJ2-2, with a weak D call TRBD1 (6 bases). The CDR3 sequence is 14 residues long. V lost 3 bases and J 5 bases, leaving 11 bases between the germline ends. The germline CDR1 and CDR2 sequences are SGDLS and YYNGEE. The CDR3 sequence: CASSATGRTGELFF. In DNA form, the CDR3 reads TGTGCCAGCAGCGCGACAGGCCGTACCGGGGAGCTGTTTTTT.